This T cell receptor beta chain was identified in a study of blood T cell repertoires in COVID-19. CDR1 GTSNPN and CDR2 SVGIG come from the germline V gene (reference sequence). The CDR3 totals 12 residues. V gave up 4 bases and J gave up 8 bases; unmatched junction bases: 5. Produced via immunoSEQ multiplex PCR; TCRdb's table is partial and in-frame only. Of around 270,000 clones listed, around 85% were seen once; the top ten hold 0.7% to 0.9%. The sequence came from a human donor with COVID-19, enrolled during active disease. The donor label of this sample is uncertain. The source material was peripheral blood. The chain combines TRBV30 with TRBJ1-2, with TRBD1 identical over 9 bases. CDR3: CAWNRDRVGYTF. Here the CDR3 DNA reads TGTGCCTGGAACCGGGACAGGGTCGGCTACACCTTC.